The 11 T cell receptor beta chains below come from one sample, sequenced in a study of early T cells in non-severe SARS-CoV-2 infection. TCRdb recomputed calls from the 5' RACE reads with MiXCR, one row per CDR3 protein. The sample includes 65,000 to 85,000 distinct CDR3 sequences, 8% to 10% of them seen just once. This specimen was whole blood, taken at baseline. The receptors here all came from an adult who was a healthcare worker with PCR-confirmed SARS-CoV-2 infection or an uninfected control (not recorded which).

This clonotype was detected a few times. V gene TRBV6-2 or TRBV6-3 combines with J gene TRBJ2-5, with 7 bases lining up with TRBD2. The ends lost 6 bases at V and 2 bases at J; junction bases unmatched: 9. Germline V gene lookup returns CDR1 MNHEY and CDR2 SVGEGT. This CDR3 spans 15 amino acids. CDR3: CASRRFSGPQETQYF. For the CDR3, the DNA is TGTGCCAGCAGAAGATTTAGCGGGCCTCAAGAGACCCAGTACTTC.

The chain links TRBV6-2 or TRBV6-3 to TRBJ1-1; no clear D gene. Deletions cut 2 bases from V and 1 base from J, with 8 bases between. The V gene's germline CDR1 is MNHEY and CDR2 SVGEGT. The CDR3 loop spans 14 amino acids. The CDR3 nucleotides read TGTGCCAGCAGTTACGTTCCTAGGAACACTGAAGCTTTCTTT. Translating gives CASSYVPRNTEAFF.

As to this clonotype: A read error is possible here, since a much larger clone lies one base away. The V gene is TRBV5-1, the J gene TRBJ1-1; D might be TRBD1 (5 bases). Germline values: CDR1 SGHRS, CDR2 YFSETQ. CDR3 size: 13 residues. The CDR3 loop reads CASSEQVNSEAFF. The CDR3 DNA sequence: TGCGCCAGCAGTGAACAGGTGAACTCTGAAGCTTTCTTT.

The V call is TRBV6-2 or TRBV6-3, the J call TRBJ2-3; TRBD1 agrees at 8 bases. V shed 5 bases, J shed 6 bases, and the junction held 7 bases outside the gene matches. The germline V gene encodes CDR1 MNHEY and CDR2 SVGEGT. The CDR3 consists of 14 residues. CDR3 bases: TGTGCCAGCAGTCTTGGACAGGGTTTCGATACGCAGTATTTT. Residues: CASSLGQGFDTQYF.

This clonotype was detected many times. The rearrangement joins TRBV18 to TRBJ2-5, with D uncertain. V shed 4 bases and J shed 2 bases, with 14 bases lying between them. Germline V gene lookup returns CDR1 KGHSH and CDR2 LQKENI. CDR3 length: 15 amino acids. The CDR3 here is CASSLLTARQETQYF. In nucleotides, the CDR3 is TGTGCCAGCTCACTGCTAACCGCCCGGCAAGAGACCCAGTACTTC.

In its sample, this clonotype was seen many times. The chain links TRBV5-1 to TRBJ1-6; no clear D. V lost 3 bases, J lost 5 bases, and 9 bases lay in between. This CDR3 spans 14 amino acids. Germline V gives CDR1 SGHRS, CDR2 YFSETQ. Written as DNA, the CDR3 is TGCGCCAGCAGCTCGGACGGAAATAATTCACCCCTCCACTTT. It specifies CASSSDGNNSPLHF.

This clonotype occurred a few times. This chain connects TRBV2 to TRBJ2-6; 7 nucleotides match TRBD1. This CDR3 is built from 18 residues. Germline V gene data show CDR1 as SNHLY and CDR2 as FYNNEI. Trimming took 6 bases from V and 0 from J; bases not matched to a gene: 11. The CDR3 spells CASRKNRDRVSGANVLTF. The CDR3 coding sequence is TGTGCCAGCAGGAAAAACCGGGACAGAGTCTCTGGGGCCAACGTCCTGACTTTC.

In its sample, this clonotype was seen a few times. This chain links TRBV12-3 or TRBV12-4 with TRBJ1-2, with TRBD1 as a possible D gene (5 bases). The V gene lost 3 bases and the J gene lost 8 bases, with 22 bases spanning the gap. This CDR3 has 16 residues. The CDR3 DNA follows: TGTGCCAGCAGTTTCGTTCTCGGGGCCTCGTCGGGAGGCTACACCTTC. Protein: CASSFVLGASSGGYTF.

This clonotype occurred many times. CDR3 in amino acids: CASRWDNGEAFF. The DNA of the CDR3 is TGCGCCAGCAGGTGGGACAATGGTGAAGCTTTCTTT. V gene TRBV5-1 combines with J gene TRBJ1-1, with D perhaps TRBD1 (6 bases). CDR1 is SGHRS and CDR2 is YFSETQ in the germline V gene. The CDR3 is made up of 12 amino acids. Between the trimmed V and J ends, which lost 5 bases and 7 bases, there was a span of 12 bases.

This clonotype was counted ten times or more. The chain combines TRBV20-1 with TRBJ2-5; D unclear. V was pared by 6 bases and J by 5 bases, with 16 bases between. This CDR3 is 13 amino acids long. CDR1 is DFQATT and CDR2 is SNEGSKA in the germline V gene (reference sequence). This CDR3 is CSALKSGFETQYF. DNA for the CDR3: TGCAGTGCCCTAAAGTCCGGTTTTGAGACCCAGTACTTC.

The chain combines TRBV7-2 with TRBJ2-3; D remains unclear. Trimming shortened V by 2 bases and J by 2 bases, and 11 bases separated the two germline ends. The CDR3 is 15 residues long. From germline, CDR1 is SGHTA and CDR2 FQGNSA. The CDR3 DNA reads as TGTGCCAGCAGCTTATTTGGGGAAATCACAGATACGCAGTATTTT. Amino acid sequence: CASSLFGEITDTQYF.